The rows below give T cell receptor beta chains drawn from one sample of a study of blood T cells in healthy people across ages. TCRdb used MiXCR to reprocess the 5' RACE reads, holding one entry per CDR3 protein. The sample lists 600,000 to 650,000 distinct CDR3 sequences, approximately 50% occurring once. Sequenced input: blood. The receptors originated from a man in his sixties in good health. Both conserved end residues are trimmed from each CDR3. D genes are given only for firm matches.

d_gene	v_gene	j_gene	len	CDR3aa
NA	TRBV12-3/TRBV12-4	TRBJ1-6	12	ASSFGGEISPLH
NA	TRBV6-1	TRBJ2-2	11	ASSALAAGELF
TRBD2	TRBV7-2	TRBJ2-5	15	ASSLGGRTSRVETQY
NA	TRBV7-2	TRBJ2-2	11	VSSLVTTGELF
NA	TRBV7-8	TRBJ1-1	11	ASSPLRNTEAF
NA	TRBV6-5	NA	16	ASSFPLGRPHTSYEQY
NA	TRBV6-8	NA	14	ASRSGCLHPIYEQY
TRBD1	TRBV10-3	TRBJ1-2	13	AISENRGANYGYT
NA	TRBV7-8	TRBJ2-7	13	ASSLGQGAHYEQY
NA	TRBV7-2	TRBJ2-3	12	ASSLYPITDTQY
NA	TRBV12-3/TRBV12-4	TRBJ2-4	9	ASEGTNIQY
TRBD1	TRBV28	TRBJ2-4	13	ASSRTGDAKNIQY
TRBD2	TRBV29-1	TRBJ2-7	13	SVVGGLAGVYEQY
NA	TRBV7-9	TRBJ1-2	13	ASNPPGHGGAGYT